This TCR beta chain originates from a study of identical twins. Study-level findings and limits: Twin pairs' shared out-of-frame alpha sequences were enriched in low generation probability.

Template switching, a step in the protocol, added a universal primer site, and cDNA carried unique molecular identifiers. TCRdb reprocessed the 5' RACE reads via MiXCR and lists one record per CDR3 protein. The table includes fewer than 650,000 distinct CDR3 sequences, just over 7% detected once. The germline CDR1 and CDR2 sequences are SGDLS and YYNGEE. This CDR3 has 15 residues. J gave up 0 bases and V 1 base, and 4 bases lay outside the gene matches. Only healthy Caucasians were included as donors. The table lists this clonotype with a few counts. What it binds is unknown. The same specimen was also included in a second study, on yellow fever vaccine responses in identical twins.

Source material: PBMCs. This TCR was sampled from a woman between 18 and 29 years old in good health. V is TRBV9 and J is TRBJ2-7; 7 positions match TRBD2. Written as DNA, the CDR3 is TGTGCCAGCAGCGTATCGGGACTAAACTCCTACGAGCAGTACTTC. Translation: CASSVSGLNSYEQYF.